These 5 T cell receptor beta chains were all obtained from the same sample, sequenced in a study of graft-versus-host responses after intestinal transplantation. No antigen has been identified for these receptors. Data came from immunoSEQ multiplex PCR; TCRdb stores just in-frame clones and leaves some out. The sample lists about 130,000 clones, more than 80% occurring once. The sequenced sample was unstimulated CD4+ T cells sorted from spleen or lymph node cells, obtained before intestinal transplant. The receptors here all came from a human donor who received an intestinal transplant.

V usage is TRBV5-1 and J usage is TRBJ1-1; no clear D. Germline CDR1 reads SGHRS; CDR2 reads YFSETQ. The CDR3 consists of 15 residues. The V gene lost 0 bases and the J gene lost 1 base, with 10 bases spanning the gap. The DNA for the CDR3 is TGCGCCAGCAGCTTGGAACGGGGAACGAACACTGAAGCTTTCTTT. This encodes CASSLERGTNTEAFF.

This rearrangement joins TRBV6-6 to TRBJ1-1; D gene uncertain. Germline CDR1 is MNHNY and CDR2 is SVGAGI (reference sequence). V lost 5 bases and J lost 2, with 12 bases in between. The CDR3 has 14 amino acids. As DNA, the CDR3 is TGTGCCAGCAGTGCTGGGGATACTAACACTGAAGCTTTCTTT. Translating it yields CASSAGDTNTEAFF.

The V and J genes are TRBV19 and TRBJ1-5; no clear D gene. CDR3 length equals 15 residues. The germline CDR1 and CDR2 sequences are LNHDA and SQIVND (reference sequence). Deletions cut 3 bases from V and 3 bases from J, with 12 bases between. The CDR3 loop is CASSIPGRLNQPQHF. CDR3 nucleotide sequence: TGTGCCAGTAGTATTCCCGGACGGCTCAATCAGCCCCAGCATTTT.

The chain recombines TRBV2 with TRBJ1-3, with D possibly matching TRBD1 (5 bases). Germline CDR1 SNHLY, CDR2 FYNNEI. This CDR3 spans 14 amino acids. V lost 7 bases to trimming and J lost 0 bases, with 10 bases between them. CDR3 in amino acids: CASKQALSGNTIYF. Written as DNA, the CDR3 is TGTGCCAGCAAACAGGCCCTCTCTGGAAACACCATATATTTT.

J is TRBJ1-2 and V is TRBV5-1; no clear D. The ends were cut back, 1 base at V and 0 bases at J, with 13 bases in the middle. This CDR3 region has 16 residues. In germline, CDR1 is SGHRS, CDR2 YFSETQ. CDR3 sequence: CASSLKSTAANYGYTF. CDR3 bases: TGCGCCAGCAGCTTGAAATCGACGGCAGCTAACTATGGCTACACCTTC. The whole variable domain, filled in from reference TRBV5-1 and TRBJ1-2, reads KAGVTQTPRYLIKTRGQQVTLSCSPISGHRSVSWYQQTPGQGLQFLFEYFSETQRNKGNFPGRFSGRQFSNSRSEMNVSTLELGDSALYLCASSLKSTAANYGYTFGSGTRLTVV.